The rows below give T cell receptor beta chains drawn from one sample of a study of T cell changes during pregnancy in multiple sclerosis. Clones were read by immunoSEQ multiplex PCR, and TCRdb kept only the in-frame ones, dropping some. There are 73,000 or so clones in the sample; roughly 90% occur only once, and around 9.5% lies in the top ten. The sample here was peripheral blood, taken after pregnancy. These receptors originate from a female donor in good health, enrolled as a control in a pregnancy study. Both conserved end residues are part of each CDR3.

V	J	CDR3
TRBV9	TRBJ1-3	CASSEGTGLVGNTIYF
TRBV19	TRBJ2-7	CASSSRDRGFYEQYF
TRBV6-5	TRBJ2-5	CASSYSGPTAQETQYF
TRBV20-1	TRBJ1-2	CSAEVLAAFF
TRBV7-6	TRBJ1-1	CASSLSLPGEAFF
TRBV15	TRBJ1-5	CATSTAGGQPQHF
TRBV7-9	TRBJ1-5	CASSLAGTDNQPQHF
TRBV30	TRBJ2-7	CAWSPGTVTSSYEQYF
TRBV12-5	TRBJ2-4	CASGLGQFQAKNIQYF
TRBV25-1	TRBJ2-2	CASSFAGGTGELFF
TRBV7-9	TRBJ1-1	CASSAGTANTEAFF
TRBV10-1	TRBJ2-3	CASSEWATDTQYF
TRBV28	TRBJ1-6	CASRLTGMPPLHF
TRBV5-6	TRBJ2-1	CASSQGGQGDWNEQFF
TRBV5-1	TRBJ1-1	CASSWVPLGDSEAFF
TRBV2	TRBJ2-1	CASSRSSGYNEQFF
TRBV30	TRBJ1-5	CAWSLTGGNQPQHF
TRBV2	TRBJ2-1	CASSRGLERGNEQFF
TRBV6-1	TRBJ2-2	CASSETVNTGELFF
TRBV14	TRBJ2-6	CASSQDFSGDRGSGANVLTF
TRBV2	TRBJ2-3	CASSDDSADTQYF
TRBV7-2	TRBJ1-2	CASNRMSNYGYTF
TRBV5-4	TRBJ2-3	CASSRTSGSIDTQYF
TRBV6-6	TRBJ2-5	CASSYSPSVAGTQYF
TRBV15	TRBJ1-1	CATSVRQGNTEAFF
TRBV27	TRBJ2-5	CASSLRQGAGGTQYF
TRBV5-1	TRBJ2-7	CASSEWTSGSDEQYF
TRBV5-5	TRBJ2-1	CASSYPRGGAYNEQFF
TRBV4-3	TRBJ1-6	CASSQDTAQGGNSPLHF
TRBV7-9	TRBJ1-5	CASSLGGTGYSNQPQHF
TRBV7-9	TRBJ1-5	CASSRTGLDEPQHF
TRBV6-6	TRBJ1-2	CASSYESGSREGYTF
TRBV5-6	TRBJ2-3	CASSLGIGTDTQYF
TRBV5-6	TRBJ1-5	CASSLRGTGVNNQPQHF
TRBV6-6	TRBJ1-5	CASSPPGSSQPQHF
TRBV15	TRBJ1-1	CATSREERGKIGTEAFF
TRBV4-3	TRBJ2-7	CASSQGGDGSYEQYF
TRBV4-3	TRBJ1-3	CASSQGRISGNTIYF
TRBV15	TRBJ2-1	CATSAQGETLLRNEQFF
TRBV11-2	TRBJ1-5	CASSKARGQPQHF
TRBV4-3	TRBJ2-7	CASSQGTGWYEQYF
TRBV5-6	TRBJ2-1	CASSLVDREYNEQFF
TRBV30	TRBJ2-3	CAWSAGDSSTDTQYF
TRBV7-9	TRBJ2-7	CASSSSAGTTYEQYF
TRBV27	TRBJ2-1	CASSFRTGGDNEQFF
TRBV6-5	TRBJ1-1	CASSQGGTEAFF
TRBV2	TRBJ2-3	CASKGVLPADTQYF
TRBV13	TRBJ2-4	CASRSSAGTSVAKNIQYF
TRBV13	TRBJ2-7	CASSPVGTGTHEQYF
TRBV7-9	TRBJ2-7	CASRSQGREQYF
TRBV6-1	TRBJ2-1	CASSESTGGPFDEQFF